This T cell receptor (beta chain) was documented in a study of cytomegalovirus exposure and HLA in healthy donors. The germline CDR1 and CDR2 sequences are MNHNS and SASEGT. Trimming pared 5 bases from V and 4 bases from J, leaving 13 bases between. The length of the CDR3 is 14 residues. The donors (healthy individuals) were bone marrow donors. Nominally healthy donors provided the samples, though records likely missed some immune exposures. This clone was seen a few times. Its antigen is not identified. Vbeta (60) and Jbeta (13) primers were used in the PCR. Assay used: immunoSEQ multiplex PCR; TCRdb lists only in-frame clones, some missing. The sample contains over 100,000 clones, 66% of which appear only once. Overall study findings and caveats: Available immune exposure information covered CMV serostatus only. An analysis done earlier found most TCR beta V segments productive about 90% or about 30% of the time.

The TCR sequence derives from a man in his late teens or twenties in good health and CMV-seronegative. The chain couples TRBV6-1 to TRBJ2-3, with D maybe TRBD1 (7 bases). The sequenced material came from PBMCs. The CDR3 DNA sequence: TGTGCCAGCAGTTCCTCAGGGGGGCCAGATACGCAGTATTTT. Its translation is CASSSSGGPDTQYF.